The rows below give T cell receptor beta chains drawn from one sample of a study of regulatory T cells in long-lasting Graves disease. TCRdb analysed the multiplex PCR reads with MiXCR anew, one entry per CDR3 protein. The data contain about 540,000 distinct CDR3 sequences, about 13% of them singletons. This sample also appeared in a second study, on T cells in Graves' hyperthyroidism and ophthalmopathy.

Here the sequenced sample was peripheral blood mononuclear cells (PBMCs), taken at new diagnosis, from a patient treated with antithyroid drugs. These receptor sequences come from a man aged 25-40 years with Graves disease. The CDR3 runs from the conserved cysteine through the conserved F or W. The listing skips clone size in some rows; elsewhere it reads once, few, many or a size class.

j_gene: TRBJ2-3; v_gene: TRBV11-2; abundance: few; CDR3aa: CASSLGRGLPGGDTQYF
j_gene: TRBJ2-2; v_gene: TRBV2; abundance: many; CDR3aa: CASRKIRGESAGGELFF
j_gene: TRBJ2-7; v_gene: TRBV5-1; abundance: many; CDR3aa: CASSLGDRASSYEQYF
j_gene: TRBJ1-1; v_gene: TRBV5-5; abundance: many; CDR3aa: CASSRGGNMNTEAFF
j_gene: TRBJ2-1; v_gene: TRBV6-1; abundance: -; CDR3aa: CASTSHGGGTTNEQFF
j_gene: TRBJ2-1; v_gene: TRBV4-1; abundance: -; CDR3aa: CASSRNKNEQFF
j_gene: TRBJ1-1; v_gene: TRBV28; abundance: many; CDR3aa: CASSLDGLPEAFF
j_gene: TRBJ1-2; v_gene: TRBV29-1; abundance: many; CDR3aa: CSVGGERYNGYTF
j_gene: TRBJ2-1; v_gene: TRBV30; abundance: many; CDR3aa: CAWSNGGWYREQFF
j_gene: TRBJ2-3; v_gene: TRBV18; abundance: many; CDR3aa: CASAQTSGSFGDTQYF
j_gene: TRBJ2-7; v_gene: TRBV9; abundance: many; CDR3aa: CASSALPSYEQYF
j_gene: TRBJ1-3; v_gene: TRBV13; abundance: -; CDR3aa: CASSLSLETGSGNTIYF
j_gene: TRBJ2-5; v_gene: TRBV19; abundance: -; CDR3aa: CASSTGLAGFQETQYF
j_gene: TRBJ2-2; v_gene: TRBV7-6; abundance: -; CDR3aa: CASSLPAGELFF
j_gene: TRBJ1-5; v_gene: TRBV6-1; abundance: -; CDR3aa: CASSEATGNQPQHF
j_gene: TRBJ2-7; v_gene: TRBV6-1; abundance: many; CDR3aa: CATSTPTSSYEQYF
j_gene: TRBJ1-2; v_gene: TRBV12-3/TRBV12-4; abundance: many; CDR3aa: CASTRGYGYTF
j_gene: TRBJ2-3; v_gene: TRBV18; abundance: -; CDR3aa: CASSPLSSRREGQDTQYF
j_gene: TRBJ2-7; v_gene: TRBV7-8; abundance: many; CDR3aa: CASSPIYEQYF
j_gene: TRBJ2-3; v_gene: TRBV30; abundance: few; CDR3aa: CAWSKEGVTDTQYF
j_gene: TRBJ2-1; v_gene: TRBV12-3/TRBV12-4; abundance: many; CDR3aa: CASRETSSHNEQFF
j_gene: TRBJ2-7; v_gene: TRBV19; abundance: many; CDR3aa: CASSIRSDLYEQYF
j_gene: TRBJ2-1; v_gene: TRBV2; abundance: many; CDR3aa: CASVRDSSTNEQFF
j_gene: TRBJ1-4; v_gene: TRBV2; abundance: many; CDR3aa: CANTPDSPNEKLFF
j_gene: TRBJ2-1; v_gene: TRBV10-3; abundance: few; CDR3aa: CAIRPSKGTSGLSSYNEQFF
j_gene: TRBJ2-3; v_gene: TRBV10-3; abundance: -; CDR3aa: CAIRGDTHTDTQYF
j_gene: TRBJ2-3; v_gene: TRBV18; abundance: -; CDR3aa: CASSLMSSFTDTQYF
j_gene: TRBJ1-2; v_gene: TRBV7-9; abundance: many; CDR3aa: CASSSPGQGNGYTF
j_gene: TRBJ2-3; v_gene: TRBV4-1; abundance: -; CDR3aa: CASSLDKGGVYEQYFGPVTDTQYF
j_gene: TRBJ1-2; v_gene: TRBV28; abundance: many; CDR3aa: CASSGDGRYGYTF
j_gene: TRBJ2-5; v_gene: TRBV5-5; abundance: many; CDR3aa: CASSLQGHLEETQYF
j_gene: TRBJ2-1; v_gene: TRBV20-1; abundance: many; CDR3aa: CSACDRGLAEQFF
j_gene: TRBJ2-5; v_gene: TRBV6-5; abundance: many; CDR3aa: CASSYEGIRSGETQYF
j_gene: TRBJ2-1; v_gene: TRBV19; abundance: -; CDR3aa: CASSMRREVGNEQFF
j_gene: TRBJ2-7; v_gene: TRBV7-2; abundance: -; CDR3aa: CASSSAGTNSDYEQYF
j_gene: TRBJ1-4; v_gene: TRBV12-3/TRBV12-4; abundance: many; CDR3aa: CASSLKGVGEKLFF
j_gene: TRBJ2-4; v_gene: TRBV12-3/TRBV12-4; abundance: many; CDR3aa: CASSPAVWDIQYF
j_gene: TRBJ1-5; v_gene: TRBV2; abundance: many; CDR3aa: CASTRTVSNQPQHF
j_gene: TRBJ1-2; v_gene: TRBV30; abundance: many; CDR3aa: CAWSPGGPTIYGYTF
j_gene: TRBJ2-4; v_gene: TRBV12-3/TRBV12-4; abundance: many; CDR3aa: CASRTGTSGGDIQYF
j_gene: TRBJ2-5; v_gene: TRBV20-1; abundance: many; CDR3aa: CSARTSGSRRETQYF
j_gene: TRBJ1-4; v_gene: TRBV24-1; abundance: few; CDR3aa: CATLISLWGAERGSESATNEKLFF
j_gene: TRBJ2-1; v_gene: TRBV6-9; abundance: -; CDR3aa: CASSYGGTSLYNEQFF
j_gene: TRBJ2-7; v_gene: TRBV11-1; abundance: many; CDR3aa: CASSFGIVYEQYF
j_gene: TRBJ2-1; v_gene: TRBV20-1; abundance: many; CDR3aa: CSARTQRGRGNEQFF
j_gene: TRBJ1-2; v_gene: TRBV27; abundance: many; CDR3aa: CASTGTGSGYTF
j_gene: TRBJ1-1; v_gene: TRBV11-2; abundance: few; CDR3aa: CASSLDGVTEAFF
j_gene: TRBJ2-3; v_gene: TRBV5-1; abundance: -; CDR3aa: CASSSGQGVLDTQYF
j_gene: TRBJ1-2; v_gene: TRBV12-3/TRBV12-4; abundance: many; CDR3aa: CASSFTFSGSRNYGYTF
j_gene: TRBJ2-3; v_gene: TRBV6-1; abundance: -; CDR3aa: CASSWDTDTDTQYF
j_gene: TRBJ2-1; v_gene: TRBV3-1; abundance: few; CDR3aa: CASSQDPEREVYPRNNEQFF
j_gene: TRBJ1-1; v_gene: TRBV5-1; abundance: many; CDR3aa: CASSLGGGQTEAFF
j_gene: TRBJ2-7; v_gene: TRBV20-1; abundance: many; CDR3aa: CSAAGGGYSYEQYF
j_gene: TRBJ2-2; v_gene: TRBV20-1; abundance: -; CDR3aa: CSARALADQVTGELFF
j_gene: TRBJ2-5; v_gene: TRBV9; abundance: many; CDR3aa: CASSEGLAGAKETQYF
j_gene: TRBJ1-6; v_gene: TRBV20-1; abundance: -; CDR3aa: CSARSPEGKTANNSPLHF
j_gene: TRBJ2-1; v_gene: TRBV27; abundance: many; CDR3aa: CASSLLRPGGDEQFF